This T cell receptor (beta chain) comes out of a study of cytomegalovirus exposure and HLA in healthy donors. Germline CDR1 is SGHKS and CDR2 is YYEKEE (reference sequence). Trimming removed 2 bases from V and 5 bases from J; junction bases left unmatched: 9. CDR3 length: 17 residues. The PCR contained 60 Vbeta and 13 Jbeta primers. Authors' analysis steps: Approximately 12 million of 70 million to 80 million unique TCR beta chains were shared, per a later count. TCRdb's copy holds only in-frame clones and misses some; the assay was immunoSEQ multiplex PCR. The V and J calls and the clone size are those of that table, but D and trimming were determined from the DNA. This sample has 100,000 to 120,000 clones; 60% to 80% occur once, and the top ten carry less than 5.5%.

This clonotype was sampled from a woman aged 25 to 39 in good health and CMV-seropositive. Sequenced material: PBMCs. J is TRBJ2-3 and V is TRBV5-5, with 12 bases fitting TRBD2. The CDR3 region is CASSFGRTSGVEDTQYF. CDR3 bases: TGTGCCAGCAGCTTTGGCAGGACTAGCGGGGTGGAAGATACGCAGTATTTT.